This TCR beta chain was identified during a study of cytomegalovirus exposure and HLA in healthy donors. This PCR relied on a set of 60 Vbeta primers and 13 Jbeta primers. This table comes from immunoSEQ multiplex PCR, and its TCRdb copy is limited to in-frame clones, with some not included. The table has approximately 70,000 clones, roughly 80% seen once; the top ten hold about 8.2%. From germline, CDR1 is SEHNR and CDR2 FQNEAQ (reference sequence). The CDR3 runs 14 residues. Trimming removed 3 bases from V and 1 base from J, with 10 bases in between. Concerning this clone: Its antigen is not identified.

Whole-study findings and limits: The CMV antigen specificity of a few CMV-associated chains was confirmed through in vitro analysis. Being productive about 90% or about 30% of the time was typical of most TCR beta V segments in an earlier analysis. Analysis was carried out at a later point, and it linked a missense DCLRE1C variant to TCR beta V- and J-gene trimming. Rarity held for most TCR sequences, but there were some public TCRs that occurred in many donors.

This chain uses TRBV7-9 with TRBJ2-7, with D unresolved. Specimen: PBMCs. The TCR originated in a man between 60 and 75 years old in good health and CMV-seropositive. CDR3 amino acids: CASSFERHSYEQYF. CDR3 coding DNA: TGTGCCAGCAGCTTCGAACGACATTCCTACGAGCAGTACTTC.